The rows below give T cell receptor beta chains drawn from one sample of a study of blood T cell repertoires in COVID-19. The repertoire was sequenced with immunoSEQ multiplex PCR; TCRdb's copy has only in-frame clones and lacks some. The table lists approximately 500,000 clones, roughly 89% of them singletons, with less than 9.5% in the top ten. The specimen sequenced was peripheral blood. Source of these receptors: a woman between 45 and 65 years old with COVID-19, enrolled during active disease. The CDR3 runs from the conserved cysteine through the conserved F or W. D genes are given only for firm matches. Some rows mark clone size as missing; the rest say once, few, many or name a class of expanded clone.

D: TRBD1; J: TRBJ2-7; size: NA; V: TRBV29-1; DNA: TGCAGCGTTAGCAGGGGGAATATCGAGCAGTACTTC; CDR3: CSVSRGNIEQYF
D: NA; J: TRBJ1-2; size: NA; V: TRBV3-1/TRBV3-2; DNA: TGTGCCAGCAGCCAAGGGACAGCTGCTTATGGCTACACCTTC; CDR3: CASSQGTAAYGYTF
D: NA; J: TRBJ2-3; size: NA; V: TRBV5-1; DNA: TGCGCCAGCAGCTTGGGGAGTAGCGATGGGGATACGCAGTATTTT; CDR3: CASSLGSSDGDTQYF
D: NA; J: TRBJ1-1; size: NA; V: TRBV7-2; DNA: TGTGCCAGCAGCCGTGGGCCCTACACTGAAGCTTTCTTT; CDR3: CASSRGPYTEAFF
D: NA; J: TRBJ2-2; size: NA; V: TRBV4-2; DNA: TGTGCCAGCAGCCAATGGTTTGGAGGCACCGGGGAGCTGTTTTTT; CDR3: CASSQWFGGTGELFF
D: NA; J: TRBJ1-3; size: NA; V: TRBV10-1; DNA: TGCGCCAGCAGTGCCAGGGGATCTGGAAACACCATATATTTT; CDR3: CASSARGSGNTIYF
D: NA; J: TRBJ1-5; size: NA; V: TRBV6-5; DNA: TGTGCCAGCAGCCTACAGGGAAATCAGCCCCAGCATTTT; CDR3: CASSLQGNQPQHF
D: TRBD1; J: TRBJ1-1; size: NA; V: TRBV4-1; DNA: TGCGCCAGCAGCCACTGGGGACAGATGAACACTGAAGCTTTCTTT; CDR3: CASSHWGQMNTEAFF
D: NA; J: TRBJ1-6; size: NA; V: TRBV19; DNA: TGTGCCAGTAGTACCCCGAGGGTTAATGCTTCACCCCTCCACTTT; CDR3: CASSTPRVNASPLHF
D: TRBD1; J: TRBJ2-7; size: NA; V: TRBV7-8; DNA: TGTGCCAGCAGCTTCGGGGACAGGGGATTCTACGAGCAGTACTTC; CDR3: CASSFGDRGFYEQYF
D: NA; J: TRBJ2-4; size: NA; V: TRBV5-1; DNA: TGCGCCAGCAGCTTGGCCGTAGGGGTTAGGGACATTCAGTACTTC; CDR3: CASSLAVGVRDIQYF
D: NA; J: TRBJ1-2; size: NA; V: TRBV6-5; DNA: TGTGCCAGCGGAGTTGACGAGCGGGGTCCAGGCTACACCTTC; CDR3: CASGVDERGPGYTF
D: TRBD1; J: TRBJ1-1; size: NA; V: TRBV9; DNA: TGTGCCAGCAGCCCGGACAGGGGGTACACTGAAGCTTTCTTT; CDR3: CASSPDRGYTEAFF
D: TRBD1; J: TRBJ2-1; size: once; V: TRBV19; DNA: TGTGCCAGTAGTAGCAGGACAGGGTCAAATGAGCAGTTCTTC; CDR3: CASSSRTGSNEQFF
D: TRBD2; J: TRBJ2-1; size: few; V: TRBV7-2; DNA: TGTGCCAGCAGCTCCACTAGCGGGGTCGGCTATGAGCAGTTCTTC; CDR3: CASSSTSGVGYEQFF
D: TRBD2; J: TRBJ2-1; size: once; V: TRBV30; DNA: TGTGCCTGGAGTTTTGGCGGGGGGCCCGCTTTAGAGCAGTTCTTC; CDR3: CAWSFGGGPALEQFF
D: NA; J: TRBJ2-2; size: NA; V: TRBV3-1/TRBV3-2; DNA: TGTGCCAGCAGCCAAGAAGCCACCGGGGAGCTGTTTTTT; CDR3: CASSQEATGELFF
D: TRBD1; J: TRBJ1-5; size: NA; V: TRBV24-1; DNA: TGTGCCACCAGTGACCGCGACAGGGGTGATCAGCCCCAGCATTTT; CDR3: CATSDRDRGDQPQHF
D: TRBD1; J: TRBJ1-4; size: NA; V: TRBV5-1; DNA: TGCGCCAGCAGGGAGGGGGCGGATGAAAAACTGTTTTTT; CDR3: CASREGADEKLFF
D: NA; J: TRBJ1-1; size: NA; V: TRBV30; DNA: TGTGCCTGGAGTGTACTTGGGGGGGAAGCTTTCTTT; CDR3: CAWSVLGGEAFF
D: TRBD1; J: TRBJ2-7; size: NA; V: TRBV6-1; DNA: TGTGCCAGCAGTGAAGTCCCGGACAGGAGGTACGAGCAGTACTTC; CDR3: CASSEVPDRRYEQYF
D: NA; J: TRBJ2-2; size: NA; V: TRBV5-8; DNA: TGTGCCAGCAGTCATGGACACACAAACACCGGGGAGCTGTTTTTT; CDR3: CASSHGHTNTGELFF
D: TRBD1; J: TRBJ2-1; size: NA; V: TRBV7-3; DNA: TGTGCCAGCAGCCTCAGTTGGACAGGGCTCTACAATGAGCAGTTCTTC; CDR3: CASSLSWTGLYNEQFF
D: NA; J: TRBJ1-1; size: NA; V: TRBV19; DNA: TGTGCCAGTAGTAATCGGCGGGGTGTGAACACTGAAGCTTTCTTT; CDR3: CASSNRRGVNTEAFF
D: NA; J: TRBJ1-1; size: NA; V: TRBV9; DNA: TGTGCCAGCAGCCAGACCGACAGGCCTTTCTTT; CDR3: CASSQTDRPFF
D: TRBD1; J: TRBJ1-2; size: NA; V: TRBV4-1; DNA: TGCGCCAGCAGCCAAGGATTCAGGGGGCGCCCCTATGGCTACACCTTC; CDR3: CASSQGFRGRPYGYTF
D: NA; J: TRBJ2-7; size: NA; V: TRBV7-3; DNA: TGTGCCAGCAGCATCTCAGGGGGGATCTCCTACGAGCAGTACTTC; CDR3: CASSISGGISYEQYF
D: TRBD1; J: TRBJ1-6; size: NA; V: TRBV27; DNA: TGTGCCAGCAGTCCATTTACAGGGGGCGATTCACCCCTCCACTTT; CDR3: CASSPFTGGDSPLHF
D: NA; J: TRBJ1-1; size: NA; V: TRBV5-4; DNA: TGTGCCAGCGGGCTCGGGAGTGAAGCTTTCTTT; CDR3: CASGLGSEAFF
D: NA; J: TRBJ1-2; size: NA; V: TRBV24-1; DNA: TGTGCCACCAGTGAACTATTGACAGGACCCTACACCTTC; CDR3: CATSELLTGPYTF
D: TRBD1; J: TRBJ1-1; size: NA; V: TRBV4-1; DNA: TGCGCCAGCAGCCAAGGGGACAGTCGCACTGAAGCTTTCTTT; CDR3: CASSQGDSRTEAFF
D: TRBD1; J: TRBJ1-2; size: NA; V: TRBV5-6; DNA: TGTGCCAGCAGCCCCGGGACAGTGTCCTATGGCTACACCTTC; CDR3: CASSPGTVSYGYTF
D: TRBD1; J: TRBJ1-1; size: NA; V: TRBV28; DNA: TGTGCCAGCAGACTGGGACAGGCCAACACTGAAGCTTTCTTT; CDR3: CASRLGQANTEAFF
D: NA; J: TRBJ2-7; size: NA; V: TRBV11-2; DNA: TGTGCCAGCGCCGAGCCCTCCTACGAGCAGTACTTC; CDR3: CASAEPSYEQYF
D: NA; J: TRBJ1-3; size: few; V: TRBV14; DNA: TGTGCCAGCAGCCAACACAGGGATGGAAACACCATATATTTT; CDR3: CASSQHRDGNTIYF
D: TRBD2; J: TRBJ2-1; size: NA; V: TRBV5-1; DNA: TGCGCCAGCAGTTTAGCGGGAGACCAGGGCGGGCAGTTCTTC; CDR3: CASSLAGDQGGQFF
D: TRBD1; J: TRBJ1-1; size: NA; V: TRBV2; DNA: TGTGCCAGCAGGCTACGACAGGGATTCAACACTGAAGCTTTCTTT; CDR3: CASRLRQGFNTEAFF
D: NA; J: TRBJ1-5; size: NA; V: TRBV7-6; DNA: TGTGCCAGCAGCTTGAGACTGAATCAGCCCCAGCATTTT; CDR3: CASSLRLNQPQHF
D: NA; J: TRBJ2-6; size: NA; V: TRBV7-2; DNA: TGTGCCAGCAGCTTAGATCTAGGATCCGGGGCCAACGTCCTGACTTTC; CDR3: CASSLDLGSGANVLTF
D: TRBD1; J: TRBJ1-5; size: NA; V: TRBV30; DNA: TGTGCCTGGAGTGTGACAGGGAATCAGCCCCAGCATTTT; CDR3: CAWSVTGNQPQHF
D: NA; J: TRBJ1-1; size: NA; V: TRBV29-1; DNA: TGCAGCGTTCTGGACCGCGGGGGCACTGAAGCTTTCTTT; CDR3: CSVLDRGGTEAFF